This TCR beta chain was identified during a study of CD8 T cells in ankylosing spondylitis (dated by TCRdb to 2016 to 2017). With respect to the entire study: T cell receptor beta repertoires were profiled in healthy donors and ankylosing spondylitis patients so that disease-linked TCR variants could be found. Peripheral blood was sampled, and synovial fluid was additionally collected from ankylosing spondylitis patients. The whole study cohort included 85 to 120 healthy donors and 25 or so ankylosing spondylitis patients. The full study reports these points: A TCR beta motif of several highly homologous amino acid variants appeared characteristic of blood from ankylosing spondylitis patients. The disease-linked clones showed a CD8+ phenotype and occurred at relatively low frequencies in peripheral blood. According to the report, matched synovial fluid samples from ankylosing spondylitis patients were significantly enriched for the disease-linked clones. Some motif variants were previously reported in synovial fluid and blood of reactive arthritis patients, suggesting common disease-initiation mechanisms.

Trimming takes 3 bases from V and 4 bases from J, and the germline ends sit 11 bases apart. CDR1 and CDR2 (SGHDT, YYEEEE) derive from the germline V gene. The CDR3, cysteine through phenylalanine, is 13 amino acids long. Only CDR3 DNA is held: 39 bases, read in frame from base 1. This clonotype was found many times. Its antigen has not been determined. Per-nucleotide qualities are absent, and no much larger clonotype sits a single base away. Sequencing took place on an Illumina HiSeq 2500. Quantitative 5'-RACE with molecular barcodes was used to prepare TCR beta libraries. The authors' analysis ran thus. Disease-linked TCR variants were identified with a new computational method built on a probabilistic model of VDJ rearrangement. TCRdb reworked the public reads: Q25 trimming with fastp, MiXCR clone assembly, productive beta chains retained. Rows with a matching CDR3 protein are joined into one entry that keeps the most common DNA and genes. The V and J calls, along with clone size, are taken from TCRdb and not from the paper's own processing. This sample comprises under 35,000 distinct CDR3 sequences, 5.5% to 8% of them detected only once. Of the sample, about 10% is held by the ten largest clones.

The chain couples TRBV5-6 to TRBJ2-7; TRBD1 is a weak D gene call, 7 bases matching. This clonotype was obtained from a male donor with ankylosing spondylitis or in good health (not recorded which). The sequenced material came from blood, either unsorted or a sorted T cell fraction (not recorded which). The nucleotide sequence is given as TGTGCCAGCAGCTCGACAGGGAGGTACGAGCAGTACTTC. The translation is CASSSTGRYEQYF.